The 18 T cell receptor beta chains below were found in one sample sequenced in a study of blood T cells in healthy people across ages. Alongside a J-beta primer mix, a sample-barcoded 5' primer served in a second PCR lasting about 7 to 11 cycles. One entry per CDR3 protein, called by TCRdb with MiXCR from the 5' RACE reads. This sample yields about 1.8 million distinct CDR3 sequences, of which about 50% are seen a single time; 2.1% belongs to the top ten. Sequencing was carried out using blood. The receptor set was obtained from a woman between 35 and 50 years old in good health.

The chain links TRBV5-1 to TRBJ1-2; TRBD1 might be the D (5 bases). The V gene lost 1 base and the J gene lost 4 bases, with 17 bases spanning the gap. Per germline, CDR1 SGHRS and CDR2 YFSETQ. The CDR3 extends over 16 amino acids. In DNA form, the CDR3 reads TGCGCCAGCAGCTTGTCCGGGGCAGGGCAGAGCTATGGCTACACCTTC. As protein: CASSLSGAGQSYGYTF.

Concerning this clonotype: At one end the junction does not follow the germline gene, possibly because of a read error. J is TRBJ2-5 and V is TRBV6-2 or TRBV6-3, with D unclear. The CDR3 has 14 residues. In germline, CDR1 is MNHEY, CDR2 SVGEGT. CDR3 nucleotides: TGTGCCATCAGTGAGAACCCCGACGGAGAGACCCAGTACTTC. Amino acids: CAISENPDGETQYF.

This clonotype was counted a few times. The rearrangement links TRBV20-1 to TRBJ2-1; D gene uncertain. CDR3 size: 15 residues. From germline, CDR1 is DFQATT and CDR2 SNEGSKA (reference sequence). V dropped 2 bases and J dropped 1 base, with 12 bases sitting between them. As DNA, the CDR3 is TGCAGTGCTAGACCCGTCACTGTATCCTACAATGAGCAGTTCTTC. Translating it yields CSARPVTVSYNEQFF.

This clonotype was seen more than once but under ten times. V and J are TRBV28 and TRBJ2-7; tentative D call: TRBD2 (6 bases). CDR3 size: 14 residues. CDR1 is MDHEN, CDR2 SYDVKM, per germline. The V end lost 0 bases, the J end lost 3 bases, and 9 bases lay between the germline ends. CDR3: CASSLWEGYYEQYF. For the CDR3, the DNA is TGTGCCAGCAGTTTATGGGAGGGTTACTACGAGCAGTACTTC.

About this clonotype: A much larger clone sits a single nucleotide away, making a read error possible. This chain links TRBV7-9 with TRBJ2-1, with 7 positions matching TRBD1. V shed 2 bases and J 13 bases; nucleotides not matched to a gene: 11. From germline, CDR1 is SEHNR and CDR2 FQNEAQ (reference sequence). The CDR3 runs 14 residues. CDR3 in amino acids: CASSLSGTEETQFF. CDR3 in DNA: TGTGCCAGCAGCTTATCAGGGACAGAAGAGACCCAGTTCTTC.

This clonotype was seen many times. V usage is TRBV7-2 and J usage is TRBJ2-5; no clear D gene. The CDR3 totals 12 residues. Per germline, CDR1 SGHTA and CDR2 FQGNSA. The V end was cut by 6 bases, the J end by 5 bases, with 10 bases between. CDR3: CASSLLGETQYF. The CDR3 DNA reads TGTGCCAGCAGTTTATTGGGGGAGACCCAGTACTTC.

V is TRBV15 and J is TRBJ1-5; D uncertain. CDR1 is LNHNV, CDR2 YYDKDF, per germline (reference sequence). V was pared by 8 bases and J by 0 bases, with 11 bases between. CDR3 length: 14 amino acids. The CDR3 region is CATGQRGSNQPQHF. CDR3 nucleotides: TGTGCCACCGGGCAGCGGGGTAGCAATCAGCCCCAGCATTTT.

The chain couples TRBV2 to TRBJ1-5; TRBD1 aligns across 10 bases. The CDR3 sequence is 14 residues long. V shed 6 bases, J shed 6 bases, and the junction held 5 bases outside the gene matches. Looked up from germline, CDR1 is SNHLY and CDR2 is FYNNEI. CDR3 bases: TGTGCCAGCAGGACAGGGGGCGAGGGTCAGCCCCAGCATTTT. Its protein is CASRTGGEGQPQHF.

The chain combines TRBV11-2 with TRBJ2-5; TRBD1 matches at 7 bases. Germline V gives CDR1 SGHAT, CDR2 FQNNGV. V was clipped by 4 bases and J by 2 bases; unmatched bases: 4. The CDR3 loop spans 14 amino acids. For the CDR3, the DNA is TGTGCCAGCAGCTCGCCGACAGGGCAAGAGACCCAGTACTTC. This gives the protein CASSSPTGQETQYF. Drawing the rest from reference TRBV11-2 and TRBJ2-5, the complete variable domain is EAGVAQSPRYKIIEKRQSVAFWCNPISGHATLYWYQQILGQGPKLLIQFQNNGVVDDSQLPKDRFSAERLKGVDSTLKIQPAKLEDSAVYLCASSSPTGQETQYFGPGTRLLVL.

The CDR3 loop is CASSYSPGMSKNIQYF. The DNA for the CDR3 is TGTGCCAGCAGTTACTCGCCAGGGATGTCCAAAAACATTCAGTACTTC. The V and J genes are TRBV6-5 and TRBJ2-4; possible D gene TRBD1, 5 bases. This CDR3 comprises 16 residues. Germline loops: CDR1 MNHEY, CDR2 SVGAGI. V was clipped by 0 bases and J by 2 bases, with 11 bases between them.

The rearrangement joins TRBV28 to TRBJ1-6, with TRBD1 as a possible D gene (6 bases). The CDR3 loop spans 14 amino acids. CDR1 is MDHEN and CDR2 is SYDVKM in the germline V gene. The V and J ends lost 6 bases and 8 bases respectively, with 14 bases between them. CDR3 sequence: CASRQGYVDSPLHF. The CDR3 DNA is TGTGCCAGCAGACAGGGATATGTTGATTCACCCCTCCACTTT.

This clonotype appeared a few times. This chain links TRBV12-3 or TRBV12-4 with TRBJ2-1, with D hard to call. The CDR3 totals 14 residues. The V gene lost 2 bases and the J gene lost 0 bases, with 5 bases spanning the gap. The CDR3 DNA reads as TGTGCCAGCAGTTTATCCAACTCCTACAATGAGCAGTTCTTC. This encodes CASSLSNSYNEQFF.

The chain has TRBV20-1 and TRBJ2-5; perhaps TRBD2 as D (6 bases). The germline V gene has CDR1 DFQATT and CDR2 SNEGSKA (reference sequence). Trimming shortened V by 3 bases and J by 2 bases, and 16 bases separated the two germline ends. The CDR3 runs 15 residues. The CDR3 DNA sequence: TGCAGTGCTAGGTCCGGTGGGGGGAGACAAGAGACCCAGTACTTC. This encodes CSARSGGGRQETQYF.

The chain combines TRBV6-5 with TRBJ1-2; tentatively, D is TRBD1 (6 bases). The CDR3 extends over 13 amino acids. The V and J ends lost 7 bases and 5 bases respectively, with 14 bases between them. Germline lookup yields CDR1 MNHEY and CDR2 SVGAGI. In DNA, the CDR3 is TGTGCCAGCACCCGGGACACGGGGTATGGCTACACCTTC. Its translation is CASTRDTGYGYTF.

This chain connects TRBV28 to TRBJ2-7, with TRBD2 matching over 8 bases. The J segment lost 7 bases and the V segment lost 6 bases, leaving 14 bases of the junction unmatched. The CDR3 contains 15 residues. Germline CDR1 reads MDHEN; CDR2 reads SYDVKM. CDR3 DNA: TGTGCCAGCAGGGGGGCGGGGGGCTTGGGGAATGAGCAGTACTTC. Its protein is CASRGAGGLGNEQYF.

The chain has TRBV5-1 and TRBJ1-6; the D is unclear. Trimming took off 1 base at V and 4 bases at J, with 9 bases between the two ends. Germline V CDR1 and CDR2: SGHRS, YFSETQ. The CDR3 totals 15 residues. In DNA form, the CDR3 reads TGCGCCAGCAGCTTGACCGCGAAATATAATTCACCCCTCCACTTT. Its translation is CASSLTAKYNSPLHF.

V usage is TRBV6-2 or TRBV6-3 and J usage is TRBJ1-2; no definite D call. CDR3 length: 18 amino acids. Germline CDR1 MNHEY, CDR2 SVGEGT. Trimming took 1 base from V and 1 from J, leaving 19 bases between them. The CDR3 DNA reads as TGTGCCAGCAGTTACTTCGTTCCAGGAGGGCGGGGTAACTATGGCTACACCTTC. The encoded protein is CASSYFVPGGRGNYGYTF.

In this sample, this clonotype turned up a few times. J is TRBJ2-5 and V is TRBV29-1; D is perhaps TRBD1 or TRBD2 (5 bases each). The V gene lost 0 bases and the J gene lost 0 bases, with 17 bases spanning the gap. Germline V gene data show CDR1 as SQVTM and CDR2 as ANQGSEA. The CDR3 is 17 residues long. CDR3 amino acids: CSVEDLGLGEYQETQYF. As DNA, the CDR3 is TGCAGCGTTGAAGATCTTGGCCTGGGGGAGTACCAAGAGACCCAGTACTTC.